This T cell receptor (beta chain) was sequenced for a study of OX40 agonist ivuxolimab in advanced cancers. Turning to the study itself: Subjects had a mean age of about 61 years, with a range of about 23 to 85; less than 90% were male.

The assay was immunoSEQ multiplex PCR, and TCRdb's table has in-frame clones only and misses some. Of around 68,000 clones detected, roughly 81% appear once; the ten largest clones hold roughly 16%. This TCR was sampled from an adult with an advanced solid tumor such as melanoma, head and neck, liver or kidney cancer. The material was CD4+ or CD8+ T cells sorted from blood, obtained in a trial of the OX40 agonist ivuxolimab.

CDR3 protein: CASSMLASTGGDTQYF. The CDR3 region has the DNA TGTGCCAGTAGTATGTTGGCGAGCACAGGGGGGGATACGCAGTATTTT. This chain links TRBV19 with TRBJ2-3; 8 bases map to TRBD1. CDR1 LNHDA and CDR2 SQIVND come from the germline V gene (reference sequence). The CDR3 is 16 residues long. J lost 6 bases, V lost 3 bases, and 11 bases had no gene match.